This T cell receptor (beta chain) was recorded in a study of T-cell reconstitution after alpha-beta-depleted transplantation in children. Study outcomes and limitations: Approximately two months post-transplant, alpha-beta T cells reportedly originated from several hundred expanded graft clones. At the one-year point after transplant, T-cell counts and TCRbeta diversity were found to come mostly from T cells that had been newly produced.

Researchers prepared the TCRbeta library using unique molecular identifiers, the study reports. TCRdb analysed the PCR reads with MiXCR anew, one entry per CDR3 protein. There are under 850,000 distinct CDR3 sequences in the sample; about an eighth occur only once, and around 0.76% lies in the top ten. About this clonotype: Its antigen remains unidentified.

The germline V gene has CDR1 SGHAT and CDR2 FQNNGV. Losses at the gene ends were 5 bases for V and 1 base for J; bases not matched to a gene: 13. This CDR3 spans 17 amino acids. Sequenced here: PBMCs, sampled before TCRalphabeta/CD19-depleted stem cell transplant. This clonotype originated in a girl aged 2 to 10 with congenital amegakaryocytic thrombocytopenia, due to receive a stem cell transplant. J is TRBJ2-5 and V is TRBV11-2; TRBD1 matches at 7 bases. The CDR3 DNA is TGTGCCAGCAGCCGGTATAGACAGGGCCCCTTCCAAGAGACCCAGTACTTC. As protein: CASSRYRQGPFQETQYF. The full variable domain, in which reference TRBV11-2 and TRBJ2-5 provide the parts outside the CDR3, is EAGVAQSPRYKIIEKRQSVAFWCNPISGHATLYWYQQILGQGPKLLIQFQNNGVVDDSQLPKDRFSAERLKGVDSTLKIQPAKLEDSAVYLCASSRYRQGPFQETQYFGPGTRLLVL.